This entry features one TCR beta chain sequence. The antigen remains unidentified. This specimen belongs to a study of PD-1 blockade in classical Hodgkin lymphoma. Study-level findings and limits: Significant TCR diversity gains by C4D1 occurred in CD4+ but not CD8+ cells. Whatever underlies the repertoire differences (possibly disease activity or prior therapy) remains undefined.

As to time point: cycle 4 day 1 (C4D1), after more than five weeks of nivolumab. No patient escaped relapse after autologous stem cell transplantation, and brentuximab vedotin exposure varied. Assay: immunoSEQ multiplex PCR; the TCRdb copy retains only in-frame clones and omits some. The table includes roughly 100,000 clones, 85% to 95% detected once. The sequences come from peripheral blood mononuclear cells (PBMCs), collected before the fourth cycle of nivolumab. This TCR was recovered from a human donor with classical Hodgkin lymphoma.

In nucleotides, the CDR3 is TGTGCCAGCAGCCAAGGCAACGGACAAGAGACCCAGTACTTC. This sequence encodes CASSQGNGQETQYF. This chain connects TRBV4-2 to TRBJ2-5; no definite D call. CDR1 and CDR2 (germline): LGHNA, YNFKEQ. This CDR3 spans 14 amino acids. The ends were cut back, 1 base at V and 2 bases at J, with 8 bases in the middle.